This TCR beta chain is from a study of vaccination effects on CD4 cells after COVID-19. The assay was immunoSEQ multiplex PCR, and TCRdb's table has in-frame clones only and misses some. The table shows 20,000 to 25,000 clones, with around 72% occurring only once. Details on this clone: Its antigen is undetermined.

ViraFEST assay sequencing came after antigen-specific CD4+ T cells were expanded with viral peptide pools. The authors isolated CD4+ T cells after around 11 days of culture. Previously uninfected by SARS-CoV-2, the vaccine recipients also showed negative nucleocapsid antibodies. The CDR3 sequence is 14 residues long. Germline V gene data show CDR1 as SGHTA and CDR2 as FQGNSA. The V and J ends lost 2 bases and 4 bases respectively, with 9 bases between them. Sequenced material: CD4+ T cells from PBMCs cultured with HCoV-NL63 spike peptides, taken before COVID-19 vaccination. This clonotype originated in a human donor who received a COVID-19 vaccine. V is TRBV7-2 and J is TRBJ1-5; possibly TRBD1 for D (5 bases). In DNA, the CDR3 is TGTGCCAGCAGCTTACGGTCAGGGAATCAGCCCCAGCATTTT. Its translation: CASSLRSGNQPQHF.